This T cell receptor (beta chain) was sequenced in a study of regulatory T cells in long-lasting Graves disease. In this sample, this clonotype turned up a few times. Sequencing libraries for TCR beta were prepared with iRepertoire HTBI primers and Arm-PCR of CDR3 regions. One entry per CDR3 protein, called by TCRdb with MiXCR from the multiplex PCR reads. Found here are about 620,000 distinct CDR3 sequences, roughly 16% of them singletons; the top ten hold 18%. The time point is: newly diagnosed GD, antithyroid drugs for less than 3 months. Generation of the TCR library employed RNA extracted from PBMCs. Germline CDR1 is SEHNR and CDR2 is FQNEAQ (reference sequence). Trimming cost V 5 bases and J 0 bases; bases outside gene matches: 3. This CDR3 region has 16 residues. The sample was also linked to a second study, of T cells in Graves' hyperthyroidism and ophthalmopathy.

The V call is TRBV7-9, the J call TRBJ2-6, with 8 bases aligning to TRBD1. This clonotype was sampled from a woman in her 30s with Graves disease. The source material was peripheral blood mononuclear cells (PBMCs), sampled at new diagnosis, from a patient treated with antithyroid drugs. The DNA of the CDR3 is TGTGCCAGCAGCACAGGGGGTAGCTCTGGGGCCAACGTCCTGACTTTC. Residues: CASSTGGSSGANVLTF.